One and the same sample provided the 17 T cell receptor beta chains below, sequenced in a study of tumor-infiltrating lymphocytes in primary liver carcinoma. Researchers drew blood RNA from unsorted whole blood and extracted germline DNA as well. A primer in the constant region served to generate TCR beta cDNA from 450 to 650 ng of total RNA. Researchers made the TCR beta libraries by running three nested multiplex PCR rounds with slightly modified ARM-PCR. Rounds one and two of PCR, each of 10 to 11 cycles, were primed with TRBV1-TRBV30 forward primers and a C-beta reverse primer. TCRdb re-derived calls from the multiplex PCR reads in MiXCR, one entry per CDR3 protein. The sample has about 210,000 distinct CDR3 sequences; less than 70% are singletons. The specimen was peripheral blood. The receptors originated from an older woman with primary liver carcinoma and hepatitis B virus infection.

V and J are TRBV6-5 and TRBJ1-6; D is perhaps TRBD1 (6 bases). CDR3 length: 13 amino acids. Germline V gene lookup returns CDR1 MNHEY and CDR2 SVGAGI. The V gene lost 7 bases and the J gene lost 7 bases, with 11 bases spanning the gap. For the CDR3, the DNA is TGTGCCAGCACGGCACAGGGAAATTCACCCCTCCACTTT. Its protein product is CASTAQGNSPLHF.

Remarks on this clonotype: This may stem from a read error, because a much larger clone lies one nucleotide away. The V and J genes are TRBV12-5 and TRBJ2-1; TRBD2 matches at 10 bases. The CDR3 is 15 residues long. Germline-derived CDR1 and CDR2 are LGHNT and FRNRAP. The CDR3 reads CASRTGASGSWEQFF. The CDR3 nucleotides are TGTGCCAGCAGGACCGGGGCTAGCGGGAGTTGGGAGCAGTTCTTC.

In regard to this clonotype: Since a much larger clone is just one base distant, this may be a read error. The chain recombines TRBV28 with TRBJ2-3; D assignment may be TRBD1 or TRBD2 (7 bases each). The CDR3 loop spans 17 amino acids. CDR1 is MDHEN, CDR2 SYDVKM, per germline. V lost 9 bases and J lost 3, with 25 bases in between. The CDR3 DNA is TGTGCCAGGCCCCCAAGGGGGCAGGGAGGGAAAACAGATACGCAGTATTTT. Its protein product is CARPPRGQGGKTDTQYF.

Points on this clonotype: A junction boundary mismatches the germline segment, possibly from a read error. The chain uses TRBV12-3 or TRBV12-4 and TRBJ2-7; the D is unclear. The CDR3 runs 16 residues. The CDR3 region is CASSPIVRSSSYEQYF. For the CDR3, the DNA is TGTGCCAGCAGTCCAATTGTCAGGTCCTCTTCCTACGAGCAGTACTTT.

To note about this clonotype: A read error may account for a junction end that differs from germline. The rearrangement joins TRBV5-5 to TRBJ1-5, with a weak D call TRBD1 (6 bases). Germline CDR1 and CDR2: SGHKS and YYEKEE (reference sequence). This CDR3 region has 14 residues. The CDR3 sequence is CASSLRGGDQPQHF. The CDR3 DNA follows: TGTGCCAGCAGCCTCAGGGGAGGAGATCAGCCCCAGCACTTT.

This chain joins TRBV29-1 and TRBJ2-3; the D gene is possibly TRBD1 (5 bases). Germline CDR1 SQVTM, CDR2 ANQGSEA. Trimming pared 7 bases from V and 7 bases from J, leaving 15 bases between. The CDR3 runs to 12 residues. DNA of the CDR3: TGCAGCGCCCCGTGGCAGGGAAATACGCAGTATTTT. Protein sequence: CSAPWQGNTQYF.

Notes on this clonotype: This sequence may be a read error, since a much larger clone differs from it by one base. J is TRBJ2-5 and V is TRBV4-2, with 9 bases aligning to TRBD2. This CDR3 contains 16 residues. Germline CDR1 LGHNA, CDR2 YNFKEQ. CDR3 loop: CASGQVGTTSGETQYF. The DNA of the CDR3 is TGTGCCAGCGGCCAAGTAGGTACGACTAGCGGAGAGACCCAGTACTTC.

V is TRBV11-1 and J is TRBJ1-1; D not certain. This CDR3 has 14 residues. The germline CDR1 and CDR2 sequences are SGHAT and FQDESV (reference sequence). Trimming took off 5 bases at V and 1 base at J, with 11 bases between the two ends. CDR3 sequence reads: CASSQDGRNTEAFF. The CDR3 nucleotides read TGTGCCAGCAGCCAAGACGGGAGGAACACTGAAGCTTTCTTT. Based on the CDR3 plus reference TRBV11-1 and TRBJ1-1, the full variable domain is EAEVAQSPRYKITEKSQAVAFWCDPISGHATLYWYRQILGQGPELLVQFQDESVVDDSQLPKDRFSAERLKGVDSTLKIQPAELGDSAMYLCASSQDGRNTEAFFGQGTRLTVV.

This clonotype was seen repeatedly, ten times or more. The chain employs TRBV4-1 and TRBJ2-7, with TRBD2 identical over 7 bases. Germline V gives CDR1 MGHRA, CDR2 YSYEKL. The V gene end was trimmed by 4 bases and the J gene end by 3 bases; junction bases not matched to a gene: 6. The CDR3 has 14 amino acids. CDR3 sequence reads: CASSPAGRVYEQYF. CDR3 bases: TGCGCCAGCAGCCCCGCGGGGAGGGTCTACGAGCAGTACTTC.

This clonotype occurred a few times. The rearrangement links TRBV19 to TRBJ1-2; D gene uncertain. CDR1 is LNHDA, CDR2 SQIVND, per germline (reference sequence). The V end was cut by 2 bases, the J end by 6 bases, with 4 bases between. CDR3 length equals 11 residues. The CDR3 here is CASSIFDGYTF. In nucleotides, the CDR3 is TGTGCCAGTAGTATATTCGATGGCTACACCTTC.

About this clonotype itself: At one of its ends the junction is not consistent with the germline gene, which may arise from a read error. The rearrangement joins TRBV7-9 to TRBJ1-1, with TRBD1 matching over 7 bases. There are 14 residues in the CDR3. The germline V gene has CDR1 SEHNR and CDR2 FQNEAQ (reference sequence). This CDR3 is CDSSPWTGNTEAFF. CDR3 nucleotide sequence: TGTGACAGCAGCCCCTGGACAGGGAACACTGAAGCTTTCTTT.

In its sample, this clonotype was seen many times. J is TRBJ2-5 and V is TRBV29-1; the match to TRBD1 covers 7 bases. Germline V CDR1 and CDR2: SQVTM, ANQGSEA. The CDR3 is 13 residues long. The junction had 8 bases not matched to a gene; V was cut back by 7 bases and J by 3 bases. CDR3 loop: CSGTGQEKETQYF. CDR3 DNA sequence: TGCAGCGGGACTGGACAGGAGAAAGAGACCCAGTACTTC.

On this clonotype: At one boundary the junction diverges from the germline segment, which might be a read error. This chain links TRBV11-2 with TRBJ1-1, with TRBD1 matching 8 bases. The CDR3 length is 18 residues. The germline V gene encodes CDR1 SGHAT and CDR2 FQNNGV. The CDR3, as DNA: TGTACCAGCAGTCTTAGGGGCGGACAGGGCCTAATTAACACTGAAGTTTTCTTC. Its translation: CTSSLRGGQGLINTEVFF.

This clonotype showed up just a few times. One junction end disagrees with the germline gene, perhaps due to a read error. This rearrangement joins TRBV5-1 to TRBJ2-1; 11 bases line up with TRBD2. The CDR3 length is 17 residues. CDR1 is SGHRS, CDR2 YFSETQ, per germline. CDR3 region: CASSMTSGASLDNEQFF. The CDR3, as DNA: TGCGCCAGCAGCATGACTAGCGGGGCTTCATTAGACAATGAGCAGTTTTTC.

Concerning this clonotype itself: Since a much larger clone is just one base distant, this may be a read error. The rearrangement joins TRBV29-1 to TRBJ2-3; D is unclear. The V gene lost 2 bases and the J gene lost 3 bases, with 9 bases spanning the gap. Germline loops: CDR1 SQVTM, CDR2 ANQGSEA. The CDR3 covers 13 residues. Here the CDR3 DNA reads TGCAGCGTTGAACGTATGGCGACAGATACGCAGTATTTT. Translation gives CSVERMATDTQYF.

Many counts were recorded for this clonotype. Germline is not matched at one junction end, which may reflect a read error. This chain uses TRBV6-5 with TRBJ1-5; a weak D match, TRBD1 (6 bases). From germline, CDR1 is MNHEY and CDR2 SVGAGI. This CDR3 has 15 residues. DNA of the CDR3: TGTGCCAGCAGTGACTCTGGGCGGGGGCATCAGCCCCAGCATTTT. Translating it yields CASSDSGRGHQPQHF.

For the CDR3, the DNA is TGCAGCTTTAACTCCCCCAGCGGAAACACAGATACGCAGTATTTT. It encodes CSFNSPSGNTDTQYF. This sequence joins TRBV29-1 and TRBJ2-3; D possibly corresponds to TRBD2 (5 bases). CDR3 length: 15 amino acids. Germline V CDR1 and CDR2: SQVTM, ANQGSEA. V gave up 8 bases and J gave up 2 bases, with 20 bases separating them.